This is a list of T cell receptor beta chains from one sample in a study of blood T cell repertoires in COVID-19. The method was immunoSEQ multiplex PCR; TCRdb's version includes in-frame clones alone and lacks a portion of them. The table lists roughly 95,000 clones, just over 90% of them singletons. The sample taken for sequencing was peripheral blood. Every receptor here comes from a woman in her forties or fifties in a cohort sampled during active COVID-19. Each CDR3 is given with its conserved first and last residue. D genes are given only for firm matches. The listing skips clone size in some rows; elsewhere it reads once, few, many or a size class.

>TRBV19|TRBJ1-2|14|NA|TRBD1
TGTGCCAGTAGTGCCCCGGGACAGCCCTATGGCTACACCTTC
CASSAPGQPYGYTF
>TRBV27|TRBJ1-1|13|NA|TRBD1
TGTGCCAGCAAGGTCGGACAGGACACTGAAGCTTTCTTT
CASKVGQDTEAFF
>TRBV7-9|TRBJ1-2|13|few|NA
TGTGCCAGCCGCGGGGGGCGGAACTATGGCTACACCTTC
CASRGGRNYGYTF
>TRBV7-7|TRBJ1-1|13|NA|NA
TGTGCTAGCAGCCCGCAGGAGGGGACTGAAGCTTTCTTT
CASSPQEGTEAFF
>TRBV7-6|TRBJ1-1|14|NA|TRBD1
TGTGCCAGCAGCGCCCGACAGGGGGCTACAGGAGCTTTCTTT
CASSARQGATGAFF
>TRBV6-6|TRBJ2-2|15|NA|NA
TGTGCCAGTGGCATCCTTCAGGGTGGCACCGGGGAGCTGTTTTTT
CASGILQGGTGELFF
>TRBV28|TRBJ2-7|14|NA|NA
TGTGCCAGCAGACTACAGGGAAATCGGGTCGAGCAGTACTTC
CASRLQGNRVEQYF
>TRBV11-2|TRBJ1-2|13|few|TRBD1
TGTGCCAGCAGCTTGACAGGGACGCATGGCTACACCTTC
CASSLTGTHGYTF
>TRBV9|TRBJ2-3|15|NA|TRBD2
TGTGCCAGCAGCGTAGGACTAGCGGGAGCAGATACGCAGTATTTT
CASSVGLAGADTQYF
>TRBV27|TRBJ1-2|16|NA|NA
TGTGCCAGCAGCCTTGGCGGGGCGGGGGGCGCCTATGGCTACACCTTC
CASSLGGAGGAYGYTF